Listed below are T cell receptor beta chains from one sample, sequenced in a study of shared clonotypes between healthy human individuals. Only in-frame clones appear in the TCRdb table, and some are missing; sequencing was by immunoSEQ multiplex PCR. The table has around 940,000 clones, less than 85% seen once. Sequencing input: memory CD4+ T cells sorted from blood. Receptors were obtained from a man aged 18-30 years in good health. The CDR3 runs from the conserved cysteine through the conserved F or W. The D gene is left open where the match is weak. Where a row states a size, it is once, few, many or the class of an expanded clone; other rows omit it.

-,-,TRBV10-3,TRBJ2-2,TGTGCCACCGGGGGGCGGGCCCGTAGGACCGGGGAGCTGTTTTTT,CATGGRARRTGELFF
-,-,TRBV7-9,TRBJ2-7,TGTGCCAGCAGCTTTGGATCGAGCGAGCAGTACTTC,CASSFGSSEQYF
few,-,TRBV27,TRBJ1-6,TGTGCCAGCAGTTTACAGACAATCTATAATTCACCCCTCCACTTT,CASSLQTIYNSPLHF
-,-,TRBV14,TRBJ1-2,TGTGCCAGCAGCCAAAGAGGACCTTATGGCTACACCTTC,CASSQRGPYGYTF
few,-,TRBV7-3,TRBJ1-6,TGTGCCAGCAGCTCCGCGGTGAATTCACCCCTCCACTTT,CASSSAVNSPLHF
few,-,TRBV18,TRBJ2-1,TGTGCCAGCTCACTCCAACAACTCTTGGAGGGTGAGCAGTTCTTC,CASSLQQLLEGEQFF
few,-,TRBV30,TRBJ1-1,TGTGCCTGGAGTGTACGCAGGGGCAGGGTCACTGAAGCTTTCTTT,CAWSVRRGRVTEAFF
-,TRBD2,TRBV19,TRBJ2-5,TGTGCCAGTAGTATTGGTGGCAGTGGGGGGGTGGAGACCCAGTACTTC,CASSIGGSGGVETQYF
-,-,TRBV7-9,TRBJ1-2,TGTGCCAGCAGCTTAGCGTCGGGACAAGTAGCGGGCTACACCTTC,CASSLASGQVAGYTF
once,-,TRBV18,TRBJ2-7,TGTGCCAGCTCACCATACGGCGTAGGCCTAAACTCCTACGAGCAGTACTTC,CASSPYGVGLNSYEQYF
few,-,TRBV11-2,TRBJ2-7,TGTGCCAGCAGCTTAGGGGCCAGGAACGAGCAGTACTTC,CASSLGARNEQYF
-,TRBD1,TRBV28,TRBJ1-1,TGTGCCAGCACCCTAGGAGGGACAGGGACTAGGGCTTTCTTT,CASTLGGTGTRAFF
-,TRBD1,TRBV4-1,TRBJ2-6,TGCGCCAGCAGCCAAGATCAATTTTCCGGGACAGGGTCCTCTGCAGCCAACGTCCTGACTTTC,CASSQDQFSGTGSSAANVLTF
-,-,TRBV9,TRBJ1-6,TGTGCCAGCAGCGTTCAGCCACAGGATTCACCCCTCCACTTT,CASSVQPQDSPLHF
-,TRBD2,TRBV7-9,TRBJ2-7,TGTGCCAGCAGCCATCCCGTGGGCGGGAGGGCTGATGGGGAGCAGTACTTC,CASSHPVGGRADGEQYF
-,-,TRBV5-4,TRBJ2-2,TGTGCCAGCAGCTTGGAGGGTAGATCGGCGGGGGAGCTGTTTTTT,CASSLEGRSAGELFF